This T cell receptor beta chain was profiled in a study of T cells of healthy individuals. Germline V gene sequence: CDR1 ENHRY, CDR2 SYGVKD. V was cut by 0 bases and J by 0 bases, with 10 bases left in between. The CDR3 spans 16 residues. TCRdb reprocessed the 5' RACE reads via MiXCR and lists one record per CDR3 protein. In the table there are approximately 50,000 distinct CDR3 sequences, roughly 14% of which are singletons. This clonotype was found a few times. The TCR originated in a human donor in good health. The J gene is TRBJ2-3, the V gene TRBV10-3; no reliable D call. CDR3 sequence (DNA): TGTGCCATCAGTGAGTCAGGGCAAGTTAGCACAGATACGCAGTATTTT. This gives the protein CAISESGQVSTDTQYF.